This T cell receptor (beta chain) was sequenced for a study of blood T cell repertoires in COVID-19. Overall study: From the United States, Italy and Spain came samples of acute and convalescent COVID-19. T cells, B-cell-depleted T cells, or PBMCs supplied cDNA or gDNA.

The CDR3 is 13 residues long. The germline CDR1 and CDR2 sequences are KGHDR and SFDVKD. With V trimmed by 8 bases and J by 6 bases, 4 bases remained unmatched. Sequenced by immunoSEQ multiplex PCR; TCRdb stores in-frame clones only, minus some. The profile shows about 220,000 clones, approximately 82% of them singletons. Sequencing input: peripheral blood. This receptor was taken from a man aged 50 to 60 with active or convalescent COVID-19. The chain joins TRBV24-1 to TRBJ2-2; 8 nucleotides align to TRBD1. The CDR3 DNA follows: TGTGCCACCATCGGACAGGGTCCCGGGGAGCTGTTTTTT. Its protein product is CATIGQGPGELFF.